This T cell receptor beta chain was retrieved from a study of human T cells and chemical hapten exposure. Study-wide results and caveats: Expanded TCRs made up significantly more big CDR3 similarity clusters than controls did. There was alopecia in the donors, so their immune response may differ from that of healthy people.

Indicated time point: patch test 3, about 24 weeks after DPC sensitization. Treatment given: therapeutic diphenylcyclopropenone sensitization with weekly scalp DPC. Blood was drawn before each patch test was applied. Germline CDR1 MDHEN, CDR2 SYDVKM. This CDR3 region has 14 residues. Regarding this clonotype: The antigen is not known. Possible read error: a much larger clone is one base away.

How the authors handled the data: Sampled TCR counts reached a median of 95,638 per sample, with values ranging from roughly 20,000 to 750,000. TCRdb ran MiXCR on the RACE reads and lists one entry per CDR3 protein. These V and J calls originate from TCRdb's pipeline instead of the authors' own analysis. The sample holds more than 70,000 distinct CDR3 sequences; around 9.9% are singletons and the top ten take 0.85% to 1.2%. The receptor was derived from a woman aged 25 to 39 with alopecia areata. Some clones in this sample may be carry-over from other donors' samples. This chain connects TRBV28 to TRBJ2-7, with D perhaps TRBD2 (6 bases). The sequencing used whole blood, collected in connection with sensitization to the hapten diphenylcyclopropenone (DPC). CDR3: CASSFIAEPYEEYF. DNA of the CDR3: TGTGCCAGCAGTTTTATAGCGGAGCCCTACGAGGAGTACTTC.